The rows below give T cell receptor beta chains drawn from one sample of a study of human T cells and chemical hapten exposure. Each CDR3 protein gets one entry after TCRdb re-called the RACE reads with MiXCR. The data hold tens of thousands of distinct CDR3 sequences, with about 31% observed a single time. This sample comprised whole blood, obtained in connection with sensitization to the hapten diphenylcyclopropenone (DPC). The receptors here all came from a middle-aged man with alopecia areata. Some clones in this sample may be carry-over from other donors' samples. The CDR3 runs from the conserved cysteine through the conserved F or W. The D gene is left open where the match is weak. Where a row states a size, it is once, few, many or the class of an expanded clone; other rows omit it.

J gene	clone size	V gene	D gene	CDR3 DNA	CDR3 protein
TRBJ1-2	-	TRBV28	TRBD1	TGTGCCAGCACCCCAGCCGGGACAGGGGCGGACTATGGCTACACCTTC	CASTPAGTGADYGYTF
TRBJ2-3	-	TRBV12-3/TRBV12-4	TRBD2	TGTGCCAGCAGTTTAGCGCTAACCTTGACTAGCGGGAGCGATACGCAGTATTTT	CASSLALTLTSGSDTQYF
TRBJ2-1	-	TRBV2	-	TGTGCCAGCAACCGGGCTGGCGGGGAGCAGTTCTTC	CASNRAGGEQFF
TRBJ2-2	-	TRBV15	TRBD2	TGTGCCACCAGCAGAGAGGGGCTAGCGGGAGGGGAGCTGTTTTTT	CATSREGLAGGELFF
TRBJ2-1	-	TRBV5-1	-	TGCGCCAGCAGCTTGGAGGATAGCCGGCGCGAGCAGTTCTTC	CASSLEDSRREQFF
TRBJ2-1	-	TRBV2	-	TGTGCCAGCAGTGAATACCTTGAAGAGCAGTTCTTC	CASSEYLEEQFF
TRBJ1-1	few	TRBV4-1	-	TGCGCCAGCAGCCCCAGCTGGGGAAACACTGAAGCTTTCTTT	CASSPSWGNTEAFF
TRBJ2-6	few	TRBV12-3/TRBV12-4	-	TGTGCCAGCAGTCGTACCGCGAGCTCTGGGGCCAACGTCCTGACTTTC	CASSRTASSGANVLTF
TRBJ2-5	-	TRBV30	-	TGTGCCTGGAGACAAGAGACCCAGTACTTC	CAWRQETQYF
TRBJ2-7	few	TRBV7-9	-	TGTGCCAGCAGCCCCGGAAAGGGCCGACGGTACGAGCAGTACTTC	CASSPGKGRRYEQYF
TRBJ1-3	-	TRBV6-6	TRBD1	TGTGCCAGCGGGACAGTGCCCTCTGGAAACACCATATATTTT	CASGTVPSGNTIYF
TRBJ2-3	once	TRBV20-1	-	TGCAGTGCTGGAGGGCCCCGCACAGATACGCAGTATTTT	CSAGGPRTDTQYF
TRBJ2-3	-	TRBV14	TRBD1	TGTGCCAGCAGTCCGGGACAGGGGGCGAAAGATACGCAGTATTTT	CASSPGQGAKDTQYF
TRBJ1-4	-	TRBV12-3/TRBV12-4	-	TGTGCCAGCAGTTTCGCGGGGCGTGTAAAACTGTTTTTT	CASSFAGRVKLFF
TRBJ1-5	-	TRBV12-3/TRBV12-4	-	TGTGCCAGCAGCTGGACAGCGGACTTTAATCAGCCCCAGCATTTT	CASSWTADFNQPQHF
TRBJ2-7	few	TRBV7-2	TRBD2	TGTGCCAGCAGCCCTCGGACTAGCGGGAGCTACGAGCAGTACTTC	CASSPRTSGSYEQYF
TRBJ1-1	few	TRBV11-2	-	TGTGCCAGCAGCTCGAGGAGAGGGACTGAAGCTTTCTTT	CASSSRRGTEAFF
TRBJ1-4	-	TRBV20-1	-	TGCAGTGCTCGCCCGGGACCACCCAACGGTGAAAAACTGTTTTTT	CSARPGPPNGEKLFF
TRBJ1-3	-	TRBV30	-	TGTGCCTGGAGTGGTAGGGCGAGCTCTGGAAACACCATATATTTT	CAWSGRASSGNTIYF
TRBJ2-1	-	TRBV7-2	TRBD2	TGTGCCAGCAGCTTATTCGGGCAGGGAGGGGAGTTCTTC	CASSLFGQGGEFF
TRBJ2-7	few	TRBV20-1	TRBD2	TGCAGTGCTGTGACTAGCGGGATACTGTACGAGCAGTACTTC	CSAVTSGILYEQYF
TRBJ1-1	once	TRBV5-6	TRBD1	TGTGCCAGCAGCTCCAGTCAGGGGGCAGGGGGCACTGAAGCTTTCTTT	CASSSSQGAGGTEAFF
TRBJ2-4	-	TRBV3-1	-	TGTGCCAGCAGCCAAGATCGGCTAGCAGCCAAAAACATTCAGTACTTC	CASSQDRLAAKNIQYF
TRBJ2-1	few	TRBV6-5	TRBD1	TGTGCCAGCAGTCCGGACAGGTTTAGCTACAATGAGCAGTTCTTC	CASSPDRFSYNEQFF
TRBJ2-1	-	TRBV6-4	-	TGTGCCAGCAGTGACTCGGGACACAATGAGCAGTTCTTC	CASSDSGHNEQFF
TRBJ2-3	few	TRBV6-2/TRBV6-3	-	TGTGCCAGCAGTCCGGGCACAGATACGCAGTATTTT	CASSPGTDTQYF